This T cell receptor beta chain derives from a study of human T cells and chemical hapten exposure. Overall study: Minor pooled library volume differences mainly drove per-sample TCR yield variation.

A note on this clonotype: What it recognizes is unknown.

Time point meaning: patch test 1, 2 weeks after DPC sensitization. Treatment: therapeutic diphenylcyclopropenone sensitization with weekly scalp DPC. The study drew its donors from alopecia patients who were 18 to 70 years old and suitable for DPC. Study-wide results and caveats: While controls formed fewer of them, expanded TCRs formed significantly more large CDR3 similarity clusters.

Each CDR3 protein is one row after TCRdb ran MiXCR on the RACE reads. In the table there are roughly 180,000 distinct CDR3 sequences, about 22% of which are singletons. The CDR3 covers 13 residues. With V trimmed by 6 bases and J by 3 bases, 5 bases remained unmatched. Germline V lookup: CDR1 SEHNR, CDR2 FQNEAQ (reference sequence). The chain carries TRBV7-9 and TRBJ2-7, with TRBD2 identical over 7 bases. This material consisted of whole blood, taken in connection with sensitization to the hapten diphenylcyclopropenone (DPC). The receptor was isolated from a woman in her fifties or sixties with alopecia areata. Some clones in this sample may be carry-over from other donors' samples. The CDR3 protein is CASRAGFSYEQYF. The CDR3 DNA sequence: TGTGCCAGCAGAGCGGGATTCAGCTACGAGCAGTACTTC.